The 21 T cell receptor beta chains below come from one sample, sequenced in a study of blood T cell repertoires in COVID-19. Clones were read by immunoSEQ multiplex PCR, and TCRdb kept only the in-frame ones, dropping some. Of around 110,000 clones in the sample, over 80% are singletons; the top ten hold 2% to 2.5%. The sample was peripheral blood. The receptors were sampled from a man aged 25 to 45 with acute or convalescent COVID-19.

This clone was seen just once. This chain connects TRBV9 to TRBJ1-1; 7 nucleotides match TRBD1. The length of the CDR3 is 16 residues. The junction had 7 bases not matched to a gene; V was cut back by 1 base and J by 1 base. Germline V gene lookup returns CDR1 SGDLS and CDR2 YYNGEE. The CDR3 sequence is CASSVRAGTANTEAFF. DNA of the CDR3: TGTGCCAGCAGCGTACGGGCAGGGACAGCGAACACTGAAGCTTTCTTT. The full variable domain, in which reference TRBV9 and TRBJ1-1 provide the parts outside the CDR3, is DSGVTQTPKHLITATGQRVTLRCSPRSGDLSVYWYQQSLDQGLQFLIQYYNGEERAKGNILERFSAQQFPDLHSELNLSSLELGDSALYFCASSVRAGTANTEAFFGQGTRLTVV.

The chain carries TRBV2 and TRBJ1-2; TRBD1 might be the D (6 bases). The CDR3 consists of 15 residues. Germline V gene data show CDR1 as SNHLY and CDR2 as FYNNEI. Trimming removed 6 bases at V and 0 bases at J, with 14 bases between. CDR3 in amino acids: CASSSNRVANYGYTF. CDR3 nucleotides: TGTGCCAGCAGCTCAAACAGGGTAGCTAACTATGGCTACACCTTC.

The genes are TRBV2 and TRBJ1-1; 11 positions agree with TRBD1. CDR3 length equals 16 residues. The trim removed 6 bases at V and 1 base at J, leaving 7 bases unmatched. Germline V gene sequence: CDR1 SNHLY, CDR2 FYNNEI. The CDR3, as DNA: TGTGCCAGCAGACCCGGACAGGGGGCGCGGAACACTGAAGCTTTCTTT. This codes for CASRPGQGARNTEAFF.

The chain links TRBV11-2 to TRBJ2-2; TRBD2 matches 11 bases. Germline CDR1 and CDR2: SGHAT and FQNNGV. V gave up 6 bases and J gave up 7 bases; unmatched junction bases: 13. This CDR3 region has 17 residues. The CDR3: CASSGTSGPRLIGELFF. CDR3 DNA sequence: TGTGCCAGCAGTGGGACTAGCGGCCCTCGACTAATCGGGGAGCTGTTTTTT. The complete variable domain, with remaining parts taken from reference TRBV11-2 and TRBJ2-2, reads EAGVAQSPRYKIIEKRQSVAFWCNPISGHATLYWYQQILGQGPKLLIQFQNNGVVDDSQLPKDRFSAERLKGVDSTLKIQPAKLEDSAVYLCASSGTSGPRLIGELFFGEGSRLTVL.

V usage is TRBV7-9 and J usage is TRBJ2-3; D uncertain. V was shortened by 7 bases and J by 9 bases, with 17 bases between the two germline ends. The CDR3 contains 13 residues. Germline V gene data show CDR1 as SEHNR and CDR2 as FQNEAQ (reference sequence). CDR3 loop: CASTLPNRETQYF. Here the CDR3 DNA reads TGTGCCAGCACCCTACCCAATCGAGAGACGCAGTATTTT.

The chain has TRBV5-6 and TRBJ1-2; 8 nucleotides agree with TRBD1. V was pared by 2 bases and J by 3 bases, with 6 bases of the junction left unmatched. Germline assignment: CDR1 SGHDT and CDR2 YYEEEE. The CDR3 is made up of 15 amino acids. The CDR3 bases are TGTGCCAGCAGCTTTCTGGACAGGGTGGACTATGGCTACACCTTC. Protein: CASSFLDRVDYGYTF.

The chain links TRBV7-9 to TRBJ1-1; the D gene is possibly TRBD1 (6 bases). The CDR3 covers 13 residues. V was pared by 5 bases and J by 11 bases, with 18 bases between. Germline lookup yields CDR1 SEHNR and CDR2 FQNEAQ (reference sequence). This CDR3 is CASSPDRRGLAFF. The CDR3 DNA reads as TGTGCCAGCAGCCCTGACCGCAGGGGATTGGCTTTCTTT.

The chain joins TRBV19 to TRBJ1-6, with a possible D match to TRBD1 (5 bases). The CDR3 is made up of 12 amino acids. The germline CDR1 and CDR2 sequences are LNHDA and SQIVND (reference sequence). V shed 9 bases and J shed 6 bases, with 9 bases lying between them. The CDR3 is CASRTTNSPLHF. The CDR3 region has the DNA TGTGCCAGCCGGACAACTAATTCACCCCTCCACTTT. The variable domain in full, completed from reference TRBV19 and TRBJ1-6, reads DGGITQSPKYLFRKEGQNVTLSCEQNLNHDAMYWYRQDPGQGLRLIYYSQIVNDFQKGDIAEGYSVSREKKESFPLTVTSAQKNPTAFYLCASRTTNSPLHFGNGTRLTVT.

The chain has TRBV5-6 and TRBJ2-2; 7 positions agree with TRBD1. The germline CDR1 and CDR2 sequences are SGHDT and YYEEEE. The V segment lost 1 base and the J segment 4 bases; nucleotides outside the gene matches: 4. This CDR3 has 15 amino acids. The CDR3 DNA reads TGTGCCAGCAGCTTGCAGGGGGAACCCACCGGGGAGCTGTTTTTT. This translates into CASSLQGEPTGELFF.

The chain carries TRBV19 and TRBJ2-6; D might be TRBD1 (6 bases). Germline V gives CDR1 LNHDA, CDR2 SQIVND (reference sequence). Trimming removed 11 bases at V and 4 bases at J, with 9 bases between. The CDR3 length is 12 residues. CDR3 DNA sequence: TGTGCCGCCCAGGGGGGGGCCAACGTCCTGACTTTC. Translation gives CAAQGGANVLTF.

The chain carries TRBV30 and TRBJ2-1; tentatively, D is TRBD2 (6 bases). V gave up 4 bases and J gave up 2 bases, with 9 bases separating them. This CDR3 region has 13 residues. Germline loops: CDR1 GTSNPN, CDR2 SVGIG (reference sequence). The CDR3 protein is CAWIRETYNEQFF. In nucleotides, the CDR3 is TGTGCCTGGATCCGGGAGACCTACAATGAGCAGTTCTTC.

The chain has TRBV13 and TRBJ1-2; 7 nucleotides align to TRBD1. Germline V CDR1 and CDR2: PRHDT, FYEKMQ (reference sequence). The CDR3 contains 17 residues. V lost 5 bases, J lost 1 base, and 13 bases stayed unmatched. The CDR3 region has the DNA TGTGCCAGCAGCCGAGACCCGGGACAGACAATTAACTATGGCTACACCTTC. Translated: CASSRDPGQTINYGYTF.

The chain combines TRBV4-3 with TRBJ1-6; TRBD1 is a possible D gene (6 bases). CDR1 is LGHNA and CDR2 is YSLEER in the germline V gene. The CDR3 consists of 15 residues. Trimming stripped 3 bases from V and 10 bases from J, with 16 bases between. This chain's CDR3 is CASSHLGRDRSPLHF. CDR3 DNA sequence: TGCGCCAGCAGCCACTTAGGGCGTGACAGGTCACCCCTCCACTTT.

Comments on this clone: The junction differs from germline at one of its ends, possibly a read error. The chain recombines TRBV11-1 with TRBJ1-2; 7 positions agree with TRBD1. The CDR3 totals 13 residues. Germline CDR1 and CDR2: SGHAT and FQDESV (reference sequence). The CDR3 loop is CTSSTTGTYGYTF. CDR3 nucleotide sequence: TGTACCAGCAGCACGACAGGGACCTATGGCTACACCTTC.

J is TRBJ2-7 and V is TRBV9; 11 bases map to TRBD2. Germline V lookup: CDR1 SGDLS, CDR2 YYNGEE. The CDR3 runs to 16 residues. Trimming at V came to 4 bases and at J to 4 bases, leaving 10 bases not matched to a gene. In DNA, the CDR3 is TGTGCCAGCAGCCCCCGGGGTAGCGGGGGGGCGTACGAGCAGTACTTC. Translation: CASSPRGSGGAYEQYF. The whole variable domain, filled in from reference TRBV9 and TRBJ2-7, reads DSGVTQTPKHLITATGQRVTLRCSPRSGDLSVYWYQQSLDQGLQFLIQYYNGEERAKGNILERFSAQQFPDLHSELNLSSLELGDSALYFCASSPRGSGGAYEQYFGPGTRLTVT.

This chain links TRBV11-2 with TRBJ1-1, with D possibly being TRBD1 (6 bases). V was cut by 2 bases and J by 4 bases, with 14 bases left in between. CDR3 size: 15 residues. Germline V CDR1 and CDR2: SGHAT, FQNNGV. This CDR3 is CASSLNRVDSTEAFF. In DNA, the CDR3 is TGTGCCAGCAGCTTAAACAGGGTTGATAGCACTGAAGCTTTCTTT.

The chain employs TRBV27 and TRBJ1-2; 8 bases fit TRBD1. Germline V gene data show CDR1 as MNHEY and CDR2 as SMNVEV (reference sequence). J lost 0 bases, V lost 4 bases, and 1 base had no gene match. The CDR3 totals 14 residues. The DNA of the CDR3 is TGTGCCAGCAGTTCGACAGGGGCTAACTATGGCTACACCTTC. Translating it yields CASSSTGANYGYTF.

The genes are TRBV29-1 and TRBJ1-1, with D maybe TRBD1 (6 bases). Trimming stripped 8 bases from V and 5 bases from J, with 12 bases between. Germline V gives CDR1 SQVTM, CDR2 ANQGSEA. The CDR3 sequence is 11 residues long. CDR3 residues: CSTLQGTEAFF. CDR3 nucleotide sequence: TGCAGCACTTTACAGGGTACTGAAGCTTTCTTT.

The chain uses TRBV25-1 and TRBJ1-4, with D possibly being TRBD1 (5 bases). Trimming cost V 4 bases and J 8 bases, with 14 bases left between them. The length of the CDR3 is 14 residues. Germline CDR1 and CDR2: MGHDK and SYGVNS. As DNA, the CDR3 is TGTGCCAGCAGTGCTGCCAGGGTGGGGGAAAAACTGTTTTTT. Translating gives CASSAARVGEKLFF.

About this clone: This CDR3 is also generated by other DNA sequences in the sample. This CDR3 is CASSLDRNYGYTF. The CDR3 nucleotides are TGCGCCAGCAGCTTGGACAGGAACTATGGCTACACCTTC. V usage is TRBV5-1 and J usage is TRBJ1-2, with a weak D call TRBD1 (5 bases). V gave up 0 bases and J gave up 2 bases, with 5 bases separating them. Germline-derived CDR1 and CDR2 are SGHRS and YFSETQ. There are 13 residues in the CDR3.

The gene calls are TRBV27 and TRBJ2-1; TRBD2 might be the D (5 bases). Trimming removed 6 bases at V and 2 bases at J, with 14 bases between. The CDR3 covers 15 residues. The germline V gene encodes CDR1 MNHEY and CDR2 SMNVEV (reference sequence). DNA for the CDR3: TGTGCCAGCAGGTCCCCCGGGGTCCCCTACAATGAGCAGTTCTTC. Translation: CASRSPGVPYNEQFF.